This entry concerns a single TCR beta chain. Its antigen is still unknown. This sample is drawn from a study of T cell repertoires in cytomegalovirus infection. For the study at large: CMV infection together with matching HLA type was indicated by public TCR beta signatures.

TCRdb reanalysed the reads using MiXCR and keeps one entry per CDR3 protein. The sample lists 230,000 or so distinct CDR3 sequences, around 40% occurring once. This sequence was found in a human donor in good health (CMV status not recorded). Some clones in this sample may be carry-over from other donors' samples. The source material was CD8+ T cells from cultured PBMCs, sampled from culture after CMV antigen stimulation.

The chain's CDR3 is CATSTGGTEAFF. The CDR3 region has the DNA TGTGCCACCTCGACAGGGGGTACTGAAGCTTTCTTT. The V and J genes are TRBV25-1 and TRBJ1-1; TRBD1 matches at 9 bases. Germline V lookup: CDR1 MGHDK, CDR2 SYGVNS. J gave up 5 bases and V 10 bases, and 5 bases lay outside the gene matches. The CDR3 totals 12 residues.